This TCR beta chain was identified during a study of identifying expanded T cells in peripheral blood. No infections or other immune events were documented during collection. Unmatched junction bases numbered 6, after V lost 6 bases and J lost 5 bases. This CDR3 comprises 14 residues. The V gene's germline CDR1 is MDHEN and CDR2 SYDVKM. The data were produced by immunoSEQ multiplex PCR, yet TCRdb's version contains in-frame clones alone and is incomplete. The sample yields 70,000 to 95,000 clones, almost 90% seen once. As concerns this clone: Its antigen is currently unknown.

Study conclusions and caveats: Over around two and four weeks, about 15 and 18 clones changed, versus roughly 1.1 between replicates.

The V gene is TRBV28, the J gene TRBJ1-4; 7 bases are shared with TRBD1. Input material: blood. The sequence was collected from a person aged 18-69 years in good health. The DNA for the CDR3 is TGTGCCAGCAGCTCAGGGACAGAGAATGAAAAACTGTTTTTT. The encoded protein is CASSSGTENEKLFF. Supplemented by reference TRBV28 and TRBJ1-4, the full variable domain reads DVKVTQSSRYLVKRTGEKVFLECVQDMDHENMFWYRQDPGLGLRLIYFSYDVKMKEKGDIPEGYSVSREKKERFSLILESASTNQTSMYLCASSSGTENEKLFFGSGTQLSVL.